This T cell receptor beta chain emerged from a study of siplizumab effects on memory and regulatory T cells. Germline assignment: CDR1 SEHNR and CDR2 FQNEAQ (reference sequence). The CDR3 sequence is 14 residues long. The V end was cut by 8 bases, the J end by 2 bases, with 16 bases between. Some clones are missing from TCRdb's copy, which holds only in-frame ones; the method was immunoSEQ multiplex PCR. The table has under 7,500 clones, more than 60% seen once. This clone was detected only a few times. This rearrangement joins TRBV7-9 to TRBJ2-7; D possibly corresponds to TRBD1 (5 bases). The TCR originated in a human donor in good health. Sequenced: effector memory CD8+ T cells sorted from blood. Subset denoted: unstimulated CD8+ effector memory T cells. The CDR3 spells CASGMSGRAYEQYF. In DNA, the CDR3 is TGTGCCAGCGGGATGTCTGGCAGGGCCTACGAGCAGTACTTC.